The 16 T cell receptor beta chains reported below all come from one sample, sequenced in a study of OX40 agonist ivuxolimab in advanced cancers. The repertoire was sequenced with immunoSEQ multiplex PCR; TCRdb's copy has only in-frame clones and lacks some. Counted here are 9,500 to 13,000 clones, roughly 79% occurring once; the ten biggest clones make up 15% to 20%. The sequenced sample was CD4+ or CD8+ T cells sorted from blood, obtained in a trial of the OX40 agonist ivuxolimab. These receptors came from an adult with an advanced solid tumor such as melanoma, head and neck, liver or kidney cancer.

This clone was counted between two and nine times. V is TRBV2 and J is TRBJ2-5; 8 positions match TRBD2. J lost 3 bases, V lost 3 bases, and 6 bases had no gene match. The CDR3 contains 15 residues. CDR1 is SNHLY and CDR2 is FYNNEI in the germline V gene. As DNA, the CDR3 is TGTGCCAGCAGTGACCTTAGCGGGGTCGAAGAGACCCAGTACTTC. It encodes CASSDLSGVEETQYF.

The chain combines TRBV29-1 with TRBJ1-1; D gene unclear. The CDR3 has 11 amino acids. Germline CDR1 SQVTM, CDR2 ANQGSEA. V was clipped by 5 bases and J by 6 bases, with 10 bases between them. CDR3 sequence reads: CSVFGVPEAFF. The CDR3 DNA reads TGCAGCGTTTTCGGAGTTCCTGAAGCTTTCTTT. Complete variable domain (other parts from reference TRBV29-1 and TRBJ1-1): SAVISQKPSRDICQRGTSLTIQCQVDSQVTMMFWYRQQPGQSLTLIATANQGSEATYESGFVIDKFPISRPNLTFSTLTVSNMSPEDSSIYLCSVFGVPEAFFGQGTRLTVV.

The chain recombines TRBV4-1 with TRBJ2-4, with TRBD2 identical over 7 bases. Trimming took 4 bases from V and 7 from J; bases not matched to a gene: 7. CDR3 length: 14 residues. Germline CDR1 reads MGHRA; CDR2 reads YSYEKL. As DNA, the CDR3 is TGCGCCAGCAGCCCCAGACTAGCTGAGAACATTCAGTACTTC. It encodes CASSPRLAENIQYF.

V gene TRBV7-3 combines with J gene TRBJ2-3; D is possibly TRBD2 (6 bases). The CDR3 contains 15 residues. Trimming pared 5 bases from V and 1 base from J, leaving 13 bases between. Per germline, CDR1 SGHTA and CDR2 FQGTGA. Here the CDR3 DNA reads TGTGCCAGCAGCACGCTATCGGGGGGCACAGATACGCAGTATTTT. Translated: CASSTLSGGTDTQYF.

This chain links TRBV6-1 with TRBJ2-2, with a tentative D call TRBD1 (5 bases). Trimming took 2 bases from V and 7 from J, leaving 11 bases between them. This CDR3 contains 14 residues. Germline loops: CDR1 MNHNS, CDR2 SASEGT. CDR3 in DNA: TGTGCCAGCAGTGAACAGGGCCCCGGCGGGGAGCTGTTTTTT. It encodes CASSEQGPGGELFF.

The chain employs TRBV2 and TRBJ1-2; 9 bases match TRBD1. The germline CDR1 and CDR2 sequences are SNHLY and FYNNEI. The trim removed 6 bases at V and 3 bases at J, leaving 11 bases unmatched. The CDR3 length is 16 residues. The CDR3 spells CASRWDRERPHYGYTF. The CDR3 bases are TGTGCCAGCAGATGGGACAGGGAACGTCCCCACTATGGCTACACCTTC.

The chain is built from TRBV5-6 and TRBJ1-3, with unresolved D. This CDR3 contains 15 residues. V dropped 3 bases and J dropped 1 base, with 11 bases sitting between them. Per germline, CDR1 SGHDT and CDR2 YYEEEE. The CDR3 DNA reads TGTGCCAGCAGCTGGGGTGGCAGTTCTGGAAACACCATATATTTT. Amino acids: CASSWGGSSGNTIYF.

V and J are TRBV5-4 and TRBJ2-7; D is perhaps TRBD1 (5 bases). Trimming shortened V by 4 bases and J by 2 bases, and 16 bases separated the two germline ends. This CDR3 is 15 amino acids long. The germline gives CDR1 SGHNT, CDR2 YYREEE (reference sequence). The CDR3: CASSSGPGITYEQYF. The CDR3 nucleotides are TGTGCCAGCAGCAGTGGGCCAGGGATTACCTACGAGCAGTACTTC.

CDR3 in amino acids: CASGPGQQAKNIQYF. CDR3 in DNA: TGTGCTAGTGGGCCGGGACAGCAGGCCAAAAACATTCAGTACTTC. This sequence joins TRBV12-5 and TRBJ2-4, with 7 bases that match TRBD1. CDR1 and CDR2 from the germline V gene are LGHNT and FRNRAP. There are 15 residues in the CDR3. V lost 6 bases and J lost 1; bases outside the gene matches: 6.

V and J are TRBV4-1 and TRBJ2-6; the D is unclear. The V end lost 1 base, the J end lost 0 bases, and 10 bases lay between the germline ends. Germline CDR1 and CDR2: MGHRA and YSYEKL. CDR3 length: 17 residues. CDR3 in DNA: TGCGCCAGCAGCCAAGTCCTGAAGGTCTCTGGGGCCAACGTCCTGACTTTC. Protein: CASSQVLKVSGANVLTF.

The chain links TRBV6-1 to TRBJ1-4; a weak D match, TRBD1 (6 bases). Germline V gives CDR1 MNHNS, CDR2 SASEGT. V lost 6 bases to trimming and J lost 4 bases, with 15 bases between them. The CDR3 sequence is 15 residues long. This chain's CDR3 is CASRPNRAINEKLFF. For the CDR3, the DNA is TGTGCCAGCAGACCCAACAGGGCGATTAATGAAAAACTGTTTTTT.

V is TRBV4-2 and J is TRBJ2-7; D unresolved. The CDR3 is made up of 15 amino acids. Per germline, CDR1 LGHNA and CDR2 YNFKEQ. Trimming cost V 0 bases and J 3 bases, with 12 bases left between them. CDR3 loop: CASSQEHGPFYEQYF. DNA of the CDR3: TGTGCCAGCAGCCAAGAGCACGGCCCCTTCTACGAGCAGTACTTC.

The count of this clone is one. The CDR3 coding sequence is TGTGCCAGCAGCGCCGTATCCAGGGCGGCCAAAAACATTCAGTACTTC. This gives the protein CASSAVSRAAKNIQYF. The chain has TRBV9 and TRBJ2-4; D perhaps matches TRBD1 (5 bases). Germline V gene sequence: CDR1 SGDLS, CDR2 YYNGEE. CDR3 size: 16 residues. The V end was cut by 3 bases, the J end by 1 base, with 14 bases between.

The CDR3 here is CSVLIGAEAFF. CDR3 in DNA: TGCAGCGTCTTAATCGGAGCAGAAGCTTTCTTT. This rearrangement joins TRBV29-1 to TRBJ1-1; D is uncertain. The CDR3 length is 11 residues. Per the germline V gene, CDR1 is SQVTM and CDR2 is ANQGSEA. Trimming shortened V by 6 bases and J by 8 bases, and 13 bases separated the two germline ends.

The rearrangement links TRBV7-8 to TRBJ2-2, with D uncertain. The CDR3 covers 15 residues. CDR1 SGHVS and CDR2 FQNEAQ come from the germline V gene. The ends were cut back, 3 bases at V and 1 base at J, with 9 bases in the middle. The CDR3, as DNA: TGTGCCAGCAGCTTTACTGAATTGAACACCGGGGAGCTGTTTTTT. Protein: CASSFTELNTGELFF.

The V call is TRBV30, the J call TRBJ2-1; D uncertain. The CDR3 is made up of 12 amino acids. Germline assignment: CDR1 GTSNPN and CDR2 SVGIG (reference sequence). With 4 bases removed from V and 8 bases from J, the gap between germline ends came to 12 bases. CDR3 protein: CAWTIGGDEQFF. The CDR3 nucleotides read TGTGCCTGGACCATAGGTGGGGATGAGCAGTTCTTC. The full variable domain, in which reference TRBV30 and TRBJ2-1 provide the parts outside the CDR3, is SQTIHQWPATLVQPVGSPLSLECTVEGTSNPNLYWYRQAAGRGLQLLFYSVGIGQISSEVPQNLSASRPQDRQFILSSKKLLLSDSGFYLCAWTIGGDEQFFGPGTRLTVL.